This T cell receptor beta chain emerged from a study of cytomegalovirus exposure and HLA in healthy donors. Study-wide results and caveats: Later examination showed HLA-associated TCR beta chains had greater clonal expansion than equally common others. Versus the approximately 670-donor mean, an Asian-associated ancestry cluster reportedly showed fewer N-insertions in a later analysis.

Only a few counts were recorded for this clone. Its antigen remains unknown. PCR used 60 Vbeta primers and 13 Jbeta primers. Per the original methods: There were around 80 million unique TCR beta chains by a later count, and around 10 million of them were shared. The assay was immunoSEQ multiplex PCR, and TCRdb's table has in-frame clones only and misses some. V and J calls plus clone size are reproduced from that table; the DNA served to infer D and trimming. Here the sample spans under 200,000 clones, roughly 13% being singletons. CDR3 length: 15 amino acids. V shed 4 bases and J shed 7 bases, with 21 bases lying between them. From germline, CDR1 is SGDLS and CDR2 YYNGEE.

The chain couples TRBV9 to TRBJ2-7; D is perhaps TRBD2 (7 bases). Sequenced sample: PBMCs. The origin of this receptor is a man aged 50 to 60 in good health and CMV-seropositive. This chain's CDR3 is CASSPGGGGWREQYF. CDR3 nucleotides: TGTGCCAGCAGCCCTGGGGGCGGGGGATGGAGGGAGCAGTACTTC.